Shown below are 28 T cell receptor beta chains from a single sample sequenced in a study of identical twins. A single record per CDR3 protein comes from TCRdb applying MiXCR to the 5' RACE reads. The sample consists of approximately 140,000 distinct CDR3 sequences, 3.5% of them appearing once. Sequenced sample: memory T cells sorted from blood. The origin of the receptors is a man between 18 and 35 years old in good health.

The table lists this clonotype with many counts. V is TRBV12-3 or TRBV12-4 and J is TRBJ2-5; 11 positions match TRBD1. The CDR3 spans 15 residues. V trimming: 5 bases; J trimming: 5 bases; junction bases outside the gene matches: 7. The chain's CDR3 is CASSDTGTGGETQYF. CDR3 bases: TGTGCCAGCAGTGACACCGGGACAGGGGGGGAGACCCAGTACTTC.

This clonotype was observed at least ten times. V is TRBV3-1 and J is TRBJ2-5; TRBD1 aligns across 8 bases. Germline V gene lookup returns CDR1 LGHDT and CDR2 YNNKEL (reference sequence). The CDR3 has 13 amino acids. J was trimmed by 5 bases and V by 4 bases; bases with no gene match: 3. For the CDR3, the DNA is TGTGCCAGCAGCCGGACAGGGAGGGAGACCCAGTACTTC. This translates into CASSRTGRETQYF.

This clonotype was seen ten or more times. V usage is TRBV7-6 and J usage is TRBJ2-3; 9 nucleotides line up with TRBD2. CDR3 size: 15 residues. The germline gives CDR1 SGHVS, CDR2 FNYEAQ. V gave up 5 bases and J gave up 2 bases; unmatched junction bases: 5. CDR3 region: CASSVSGSYTDTQYF. The CDR3 region has the DNA TGTGCCAGCAGCGTTAGCGGGAGCTACACAGATACGCAGTATTTT.

There are many counts of this clonotype. The DNA of the CDR3 is TGCGCCAGCAGCCAGAATACCAGGGGGCCTGAAGCTTTCTTT. It encodes CASSQNTRGPEAFF. V gene TRBV4-1 combines with J gene TRBJ1-1, with 8 bases lining up with TRBD1. Germline V lookup: CDR1 MGHRA, CDR2 YSYEKL. The CDR3 extends over 14 amino acids. V lost 3 bases, J lost 6 bases, and 6 bases stayed unmatched.

The chain joins TRBV4-1 to TRBJ2-2; 8 bases align to TRBD2. Germline V gene sequence: CDR1 MGHRA, CDR2 YSYEKL. Trimming at V came to 3 bases and at J to 5 bases, leaving 5 bases not matched to a gene. The CDR3 loop spans 15 amino acids. CDR3 DNA sequence: TGCGCCAGCAGCCAGCCGACTAGCGTTACCGGGGAGCTGTTTTTT. Its translation is CASSQPTSVTGELFF.

As regards this clonotype: A much larger clonotype is one base distant, so this may be a read error. V and J are TRBV29-1 and TRBJ2-7; 7 positions match TRBD1. The germline V gene encodes CDR1 SQVTM and CDR2 ANQGSEA. This CDR3 is 12 amino acids long. Trimming removed 2 bases from V and 9 bases from J; junction bases left unmatched: 7. The CDR3 nucleotides read TGCAGCGTTGAATGGACAGGCGCGGGGCAGTACTTC. Translating it yields CSVEWTGAGQYF.

In its sample, this clonotype was seen many times. The chain joins TRBV7-2 to TRBJ1-5; no firm D call. The CDR3 extends over 14 amino acids. Trimming took off 1 base at V and 3 bases at J, with 7 bases between the two ends. Germline V CDR1 and CDR2: SGHTA, FQGNSA. Written as DNA, the CDR3 is TGTGCCAGCAGCTTAGGACTTAACAATCAGCCCCAGCATTTT. Protein: CASSLGLNNQPQHF.

This clonotype was detected ten times or more. The chain carries TRBV7-2 and TRBJ2-1, with D uncertain. Germline V gene data show CDR1 as SGHTA and CDR2 as FQGNSA. Between the trimmed V and J ends, which lost 10 bases and 2 bases, there was a span of 18 bases. The CDR3 has 15 residues. The CDR3, as DNA: TGTGCCACCTCTAAGGACGGCGCTACCTACAATGAGCAGTTCTTC. Its protein is CATSKDGATYNEQFF.

This clonotype has a count of ten or more. The rearrangement joins TRBV20-1 to TRBJ2-2, with a possible D match to TRBD2 (5 bases). V lost 6 bases and J 3 bases, leaving 17 bases between the germline ends. The CDR3 has 15 amino acids. The germline CDR1 and CDR2 sequences are DFQATT and SNEGSKA (reference sequence). The CDR3 nucleotides are TGCAGTGCCCACCGAGTGGGAGCGGACACCGGGGAGCTGTTTTTT. Translating it yields CSAHRVGADTGELFF.

This clonotype was detected a few times. The chain combines TRBV3-1 with TRBJ1-2; no clear D. The V end was cut by 2 bases, the J end by 2 bases, with 12 bases between. This CDR3 has 15 residues. Germline CDR1 reads LGHDT; CDR2 reads YNNKEL (reference sequence). CDR3 coding DNA: TGTGCCAGCAGCCAAAAAAACAAAGGGAACTATGGCTACACCTTC. Translating gives CASSQKNKGNYGYTF. Based on the CDR3 plus reference TRBV3-1 and TRBJ1-2, the full variable domain is DTAVSQTPKYLVTQMGNDKSIKCEQNLGHDTMYWYKQDSKKFLKIMFSYNNKELIINETVPNRFSPKSPDKAHLNLHINSLELGDSAVYFCASSQKNKGNYGYTFGSGTRLTVV.

The chain couples TRBV6-2 or TRBV6-3 to TRBJ2-2; D is unresolved. The CDR3 extends over 13 amino acids. CDR1 and CDR2 (germline): MNHEY, SVGEGT. The V end was cut by 7 bases, the J end by 7 bases, with 13 bases between. CDR3 sequence (DNA): TGTGCCAGCACAAGGGTTCTGGGCGGGGAGCTGTTTTTT. Amino acid sequence: CASTRVLGGELFF.

This clonotype was picked up many times. V usage is TRBV5-1 and J usage is TRBJ1-6, with no clear D. The germline CDR1 and CDR2 sequences are SGHRS and YFSETQ. V lost 0 bases, J lost 14 bases, and 12 bases lay in between. The CDR3 has 13 amino acids. The CDR3 DNA sequence: TGCGCCAGCAGCTTGGGACCCCCTGAGTCCCTCCACTTT. Protein sequence: CASSLGPPESLHF.

This clonotype was observed at least ten times. J is TRBJ2-7 and V is TRBV7-2; no firm D call. This CDR3 contains 13 residues. In germline, CDR1 is SGHTA, CDR2 FQGNSA. Trimming pared 5 bases from V and 2 bases from J, leaving 10 bases between. The CDR3 spells CASSVNLPYEQYF. The CDR3 DNA sequence: TGTGCCAGCAGCGTCAATCTTCCCTACGAGCAGTACTTC.

This clonotype was seen many times. V gene TRBV7-9 combines with J gene TRBJ1-4; no reliable D call. The CDR3 contains 16 residues. V was trimmed by 0 bases and J by 10 bases, leaving 18 bases between them. In germline, CDR1 is SEHNR, CDR2 FQNEAQ (reference sequence). The CDR3 sequence is CASSLAQFQEDGKLFF. In DNA, the CDR3 is TGTGCCAGCAGCTTAGCGCAGTTTCAGGAGGATGGAAAACTGTTTTTT.

This clonotype was seen ten or more times. This rearrangement joins TRBV5-1 to TRBJ2-3; the match to TRBD1 covers 8 bases. CDR1 SGHRS and CDR2 YFSETQ come from the germline V gene. The CDR3 sequence is 16 residues long. V lost 0 bases, J lost 5 bases, and 8 bases stayed unmatched. The CDR3 is CASSLDAGGVGDTQYF. In DNA, the CDR3 is TGCGCCAGCAGCTTGGATGCAGGGGGCGTGGGAGATACGCAGTATTTT.

This clonotype was observed at least ten times. The V gene is TRBV6-2 or TRBV6-3, the J gene TRBJ1-5; D might be TRBD1 (6 bases). V was pared by 2 bases and J by 0 bases, with 14 bases between. This CDR3 spans 17 amino acids. The germline gives CDR1 MNHEY, CDR2 SVGEGT. The CDR3 region is CASSYTWTDYSNQPQHF. DNA of the CDR3: TGTGCCAGCAGTTACACCTGGACAGACTATAGCAATCAGCCCCAGCATTTT.

This clonotype was seen many times. This sequence joins TRBV27 and TRBJ1-5, with D possibly TRBD1 on 5 matching bases. V was shortened by 3 bases and J by 1 base, with 10 bases between the two germline ends. The germline V gene encodes CDR1 MNHEY and CDR2 SMNVEV (reference sequence). This CDR3 has 15 residues. DNA of the CDR3: TGTGCCAGCAGTTTTAGAGGGGAGAGCAATCAGCCCCAGCATTTT. Its protein is CASSFRGESNQPQHF.

There are many counts of this clonotype. This chain connects TRBV12-3 or TRBV12-4 to TRBJ1-4, with TRBD1 as a possible D gene (5 bases). V was cut by 6 bases and J by 5 bases, with 13 bases left in between. The length of the CDR3 is 14 residues. The CDR3 loop is CASRPGPGNEKLFF. DNA for the CDR3: TGTGCCAGCAGGCCGGGACCCGGCAATGAAAAACTGTTTTTT.

The sample holds many counts of this clonotype. Written as DNA, the CDR3 is TGCGCCAGCAGAAGGACAGGGGACCTCTATGGCTACACCTTC. Amino acids: CASRRTGDLYGYTF. This chain joins TRBV5-1 and TRBJ1-2; 9 positions match TRBD1. The junction had 6 bases not matched to a gene; V was cut back by 5 bases and J by 4 bases. Per germline, CDR1 SGHRS and CDR2 YFSETQ. This CDR3 is built from 14 residues. The entire variable domain, with the rest obtained from reference TRBV5-1 and TRBJ1-2, is as follows: KAGVTQTPRYLIKTRGQQVTLSCSPISGHRSVSWYQQTPGQGLQFLFEYFSETQRNKGNFPGRFSGRQFSNSRSEMNVSTLELGDSALYLCASRRTGDLYGYTFGSGTRLTVV.

J is TRBJ2-7 and V is TRBV5-6; D is uncertain. V shed 4 bases and J shed 1 base, with 18 bases lying between them. The CDR3 is made up of 16 amino acids. Germline CDR1 reads SGHDT; CDR2 reads YYEEEE. In nucleotides, the CDR3 is TGTGCCAGCAGCCTACCTCCGACACTCCGTTCCTACGAGCAGTACTTC. This translates into CASSLPPTLRSYEQYF.

This clonotype was picked up many times. The V and J genes are TRBV3-1 and TRBJ1-3; 8 positions match TRBD1. The V gene end was trimmed by 2 bases and the J gene end by 5 bases; junction bases not matched to a gene: 8. The CDR3 is 16 residues long. Germline V gives CDR1 LGHDT, CDR2 YNNKEL (reference sequence). The CDR3 loop is CASSQIGQGGRNTIYF. In DNA form, the CDR3 reads TGTGCCAGCAGCCAAATTGGACAGGGTGGAAGAAACACCATATATTTT.

This clonotype has a handful of counts. This chain links TRBV20-1 with TRBJ1-6; D possibly corresponds to TRBD1 (5 bases). Germline V lookup: CDR1 DFQATT, CDR2 SNEGSKA (reference sequence). The CDR3 contains 16 residues. V dropped 3 bases and J dropped 8 bases, with 20 bases sitting between them. The CDR3 reads CSARPGNKGTYSPLHF. CDR3 sequence (DNA): TGCAGTGCTAGGCCAGGGAATAAAGGGACTTATTCACCCCTCCACTTT.

This clonotype was detected many times. The chain employs TRBV5-1 and TRBJ2-7; 8 positions agree with TRBD1. Germline loops: CDR1 SGHRS, CDR2 YFSETQ. The V gene end was trimmed by 0 bases and the J gene end by 9 bases; junction bases not matched to a gene: 5. The CDR3 has 13 residues. In DNA, the CDR3 is TGCGCCAGCAGCTTGGATGGACAGGGAAGGCAGTACGTC. Translated, it gives CASSLDGQGRQYV.

At least ten counts were recorded for this clonotype. The chain couples TRBV20-1 to TRBJ1-2; D perhaps matches TRBD1 (5 bases). V gave up 0 bases and J gave up 6 bases, with 14 bases separating them. Per the germline V gene, CDR1 is DFQATT and CDR2 is SNEGSKA (reference sequence). There are 14 residues in the CDR3. CDR3 residues: CSARDVGGADGYTF. The CDR3 region has the DNA TGCAGTGCTAGAGATGTGGGAGGGGCTGATGGCTACACCTTC.

This clonotype was recorded many times. The rearrangement uses TRBV12-3 or TRBV12-4 and TRBJ2-3; D is perhaps TRBD1 or TRBD2 (5 bases each). V was pared by 7 bases and J by 4 bases, with 9 bases between. This CDR3 has 12 residues. The CDR3 nucleotides are TGTGCCAGCACTGGGACCTCAGATACGCAGTATTTT. Its translation is CASTGTSDTQYF.

This clonotype was observed many times. The chain combines TRBV25-1 with TRBJ2-1, with 8 bases lining up with TRBD2. CDR1 MGHDK and CDR2 SYGVNS come from the germline V gene. After removal of 5 bases from V and 9 bases from J, the junction contained 6 bases not matched to a gene. This CDR3 has 13 amino acids. The CDR3: CASSLGGRLEQFF. The CDR3 DNA sequence: TGTGCCAGCAGTCTTGGCGGGAGGCTTGAGCAGTTCTTC. Full variable domain (missing parts from reference TRBV25-1 and TRBJ2-1): EADIYQTPRYLVIGTGKKITLECSQTMGHDKMYWYQQDPGMELHLIHYSYGVNSTEKGDLSSESTVSRIRTEHFPLTLESARPSHTSQYLCASSLGGRLEQFFGPGTRLTVL.

At least ten counts were recorded for this clonotype. The chain couples TRBV24-1 to TRBJ1-5; D unresolved. Per the germline V gene, CDR1 is KGHDR and CDR2 is SFDVKD. Trimming left V 4 bases short and J 11 bases short, with 20 bases between. The CDR3 contains 15 residues. The CDR3, as DNA: TGTGCCACCAGTGACCCCCTCTCCCCGGGAGGGACCCAGCATTTT. It is translated as CATSDPLSPGGTQHF.

This clonotype was counted many times. V gene TRBV4-1 combines with J gene TRBJ1-2; 7 bases line up with TRBD1. From germline, CDR1 is MGHRA and CDR2 YSYEKL. The CDR3 extends over 16 amino acids. J was trimmed by 3 bases and V by 1 base; bases with no gene match: 8. CDR3 amino acids: CASSQGGTGAHYGYTF. The CDR3 DNA reads as TGCGCCAGCAGCCAAGGGGGCACAGGGGCCCACTATGGCTACACCTTC.